Listed below are T cell receptor beta chains from one sample, sequenced in a study of blood T cells in healthy people across ages. TCRdb analysed the 5' RACE reads with MiXCR anew, one entry per CDR3 protein. Of 800,000 to 1,300,000 distinct CDR3 sequences in the sample, roughly 24% are singletons; the top ten hold around 0.75%. This same sample was also taken into another study, of T cells of mothers and their children.

Sequenced: blood. These receptors were collected from a girl aged 2 to 10 in good health. Both conserved end residues are part of each CDR3. A D gene is named only where the DNA matches it firmly. Some rows have no size entry. The others give once, few or many, or a class for an expanded clone.

j_call: TRBJ1-6
d_call: -
cdr3_length: 15
v_call: TRBV7-9
clone_size: -
cdr3_aa: CASGKGSPYNSPLHF
cdr3_nt: TGTGCCAGCGGAAAGGGGAGTCCCTATAATTCACCCCTCCACTTT

j_call: TRBJ2-3
d_call: -
cdr3_length: 16
v_call: TRBV29-1
clone_size: -
cdr3_aa: CSVPPGASPLEDTQYF
cdr3_nt: TGCAGCGTCCCTCCCGGGGCTAGCCCCTTGGAAGATACGCAGTATTTT

j_call: TRBJ2-6
d_call: -
cdr3_length: 18
v_call: TRBV6-2/TRBV6-3
clone_size: -
cdr3_aa: CASSPPLGRGDGANVLTF
cdr3_nt: TGTGCCAGCAGCCCCCCCCTAGGACGGGGCGACGGGGCCAACGTCCTGACTTTC

j_call: TRBJ2-2
d_call: TRBD1
cdr3_length: 18
v_call: TRBV7-8
clone_size: few
cdr3_aa: CASSLRLWTGTNTGELFF
cdr3_nt: TGTGCCAGCAGCTTACGTCTCTGGACAGGGACTAACACCGGGGAGCTGTTTTTT

j_call: TRBJ2-5
d_call: TRBD2
cdr3_length: 16
v_call: TRBV7-8
clone_size: -
cdr3_aa: CASSLPLGRERETQYF
cdr3_nt: TGTGCCAGCAGCCTCCCCCTGGGGCGGGAGAGAGAGACCCAGTACTTC

j_call: TRBJ2-3
d_call: TRBD1
cdr3_length: 18
v_call: TRBV7-2
clone_size: few
cdr3_aa: CASSSESWTGTSTDTQYF
cdr3_nt: TGTGCCAGCAGCTCTGAATCCTGGACAGGGACTAGCACAGATACGCAGTATTTT

j_call: TRBJ2-1
d_call: -
cdr3_length: 19
v_call: TRBV5-5
clone_size: -
cdr3_aa: CASSAPPVIQILSYNEQFF
cdr3_nt: TGTGCCAGCAGCGCCCCCCCAGTCATACAGATTTTATCCTACAATGAGCAGTTCTTC

j_call: TRBJ2-5
d_call: TRBD2
cdr3_length: 17
v_call: TRBV4-1
clone_size: -
cdr3_aa: CASSQRTSGKDQETQYF
cdr3_nt: TGCGCCAGCAGCCAGAGGACTAGCGGGAAGGACCAAGAGACCCAGTACTTC

j_call: TRBJ2-4
d_call: TRBD2
cdr3_length: 16
v_call: TRBV7-8
clone_size: few
cdr3_aa: CASSFLAGLAKNIQYF
cdr3_nt: TGTGCCAGCAGCTTTCTAGCGGGGCTAGCCAAAAACATTCAGTACTTC

j_call: TRBJ1-2
d_call: -
cdr3_length: 10
v_call: TRBV29-1
clone_size: many
cdr3_aa: CSVETYGYTF
cdr3_nt: TGCAGCGTTGAAACTTATGGCTACACCTTC

j_call: TRBJ2-7
d_call: -
cdr3_length: 14
v_call: TRBV27
clone_size: -
cdr3_aa: CASSPIDKSYEQYF
cdr3_nt: TGTGCCAGCAGTCCGATCGACAAGTCCTACGAGCAGTACTTC

j_call: TRBJ2-5
d_call: TRBD2
cdr3_length: 20
v_call: TRBV20-1
clone_size: -
cdr3_aa: CSATPYRTGELAGVGETRYF
cdr3_nt: TGCAGTGCTACCCCCTATCGGACAGGGGAACTAGCGGGAGTTGGGGAGACCCGGTACTTC

j_call: TRBJ2-7
d_call: -
cdr3_length: 16
v_call: TRBV13
clone_size: -
cdr3_aa: CASSLLSTDSSYEQYF
cdr3_nt: TGTGCCAGCAGCTTACTATCTACAGATTCCTCCTACGAGCAGTACTTC

j_call: TRBJ2-3
d_call: TRBD1
cdr3_length: 16
v_call: TRBV19
clone_size: -
cdr3_aa: CASPGTGVPSTDTQYF
cdr3_nt: TGTGCCAGCCCCGGGACAGGGGTTCCCAGCACAGATACGCAGTATTTT

j_call: TRBJ1-1
d_call: -
cdr3_length: 15
v_call: TRBV11-2
clone_size: -
cdr3_aa: CASSPEPRERAEAFF
cdr3_nt: TGTGCCAGCAGCCCCGAGCCCAGGGAACGGGCTGAAGCTTTCTTT

j_call: TRBJ1-4
d_call: -
cdr3_length: 13
v_call: TRBV20-1
clone_size: -
cdr3_aa: CSATSGTNEKLFF
cdr3_nt: TGCAGTGCTACTTCAGGGACTAATGAAAAACTGTTTTTT

j_call: TRBJ2-4
d_call: -
cdr3_length: 12
v_call: TRBV20-1
clone_size: -
cdr3_aa: CSARPGTDIQYF
cdr3_nt: TGCAGTGCTAGACCGGGAACGGACATTCAGTACTTC

j_call: TRBJ2-7
d_call: -
cdr3_length: 14
v_call: TRBV27
clone_size: -
cdr3_aa: CASSWAASSYEQYF
cdr3_nt: TGTGCCAGCAGTTGGGCAGCGAGCTCCTACGAGCAGTACTTC

j_call: TRBJ2-2
d_call: -
cdr3_length: 14
v_call: TRBV2
clone_size: few
cdr3_aa: CASMGLKNTGELFF
cdr3_nt: TGTGCCAGCATGGGGCTAAAAAACACCGGGGAGCTGTTTTTT

j_call: TRBJ1-1
d_call: TRBD1
cdr3_length: 16
v_call: TRBV7-9
clone_size: few
cdr3_aa: CASSLEQTGENTEAFF
cdr3_nt: TGTGCCAGCAGCCTCGAACAGACAGGGGAGAACACTGAAGCTTTCTTT

j_call: TRBJ2-7
d_call: -
cdr3_length: 14
v_call: TRBV7-3
clone_size: few
cdr3_aa: CASSLWHGSYEQYF
cdr3_nt: TGTGCCAGCAGCTTATGGCACGGCTCCTACGAGCAGTACTTC

j_call: TRBJ2-7
d_call: -
cdr3_length: 15
v_call: TRBV6-2/TRBV6-3
clone_size: -
cdr3_aa: CASSYRGDSSYEQYF
cdr3_nt: TGTGCCAGCAGTTATAGGGGGGACAGCTCCTACGAGCAGTACTTC

j_call: TRBJ2-7
d_call: -
cdr3_length: 15
v_call: TRBV5-5
clone_size: -
cdr3_aa: CASSLTPRDSYEQYF
cdr3_nt: TGTGCCAGCAGCTTGACCCCCAGGGATTCCTACGAGCAGTACTTC

j_call: TRBJ1-1
d_call: -
cdr3_length: 15
v_call: TRBV9
clone_size: few
cdr3_aa: CASQRIPDLNTEAFF
cdr3_nt: TGTGCCAGCCAGAGAATCCCTGATCTGAACACTGAAGCTTTCTTT

j_call: TRBJ2-7
d_call: TRBD1
cdr3_length: 18
v_call: TRBV6-6
clone_size: few
cdr3_aa: CATYSPGTGPRGSYEQYF
cdr3_nt: TGTGCCACCTACTCACCCGGGACAGGCCCAAGGGGCTCCTACGAGCAGTACTTC

j_call: TRBJ2-1
d_call: TRBD2
cdr3_length: 16
v_call: TRBV4-1
clone_size: few
cdr3_aa: CASSQESLAVYNEQFF
cdr3_nt: TGCGCCAGCAGCCAAGAATCGCTAGCGGTCTACAATGAGCAGTTCTTC

j_call: TRBJ2-5
d_call: -
cdr3_length: 11
v_call: TRBV29-1
clone_size: -
cdr3_aa: CSVGAGETQYF
cdr3_nt: TGCAGCGTTGGGGCGGGAGAGACCCAGTACTTC

j_call: TRBJ2-7
d_call: TRBD1
cdr3_length: 15
v_call: TRBV27
clone_size: -
cdr3_aa: CASKIRDSEYYEQYF
cdr3_nt: TGTGCCAGTAAAATCCGGGACAGTGAGTATTACGAGCAGTACTTC

j_call: TRBJ1-1
d_call: -
cdr3_length: 14
v_call: TRBV20-1
clone_size: -
cdr3_aa: CSARLPLGLAEAFF
cdr3_nt: TGCAGTGCTAGATTACCTCTTGGGTTGGCTGAAGCTTTCTTT

j_call: TRBJ2-1
d_call: -
cdr3_length: 14
v_call: TRBV6-5
clone_size: -
cdr3_aa: CASSYSMVSNEQFF
cdr3_nt: TGTGCCAGCAGTTACTCGATGGTGTCGAATGAGCAGTTCTTC